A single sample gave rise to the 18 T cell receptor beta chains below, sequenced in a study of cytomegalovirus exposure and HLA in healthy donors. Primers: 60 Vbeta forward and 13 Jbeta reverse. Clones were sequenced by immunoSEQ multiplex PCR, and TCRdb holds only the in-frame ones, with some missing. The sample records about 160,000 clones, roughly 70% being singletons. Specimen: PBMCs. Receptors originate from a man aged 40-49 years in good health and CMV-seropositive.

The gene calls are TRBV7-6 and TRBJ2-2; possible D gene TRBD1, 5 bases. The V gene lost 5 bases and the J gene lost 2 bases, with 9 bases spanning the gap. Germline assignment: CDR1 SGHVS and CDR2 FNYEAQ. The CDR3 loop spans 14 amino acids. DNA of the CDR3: TGTGCCAGCAGCCAAGACAGAAACACCGGGGAGCTGTTTTTT. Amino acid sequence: CASSQDRNTGELFF. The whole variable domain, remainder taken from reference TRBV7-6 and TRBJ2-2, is GAGVSQSPRYKVTKRGQDVALRCDPISGHVSLYWYRQALGQGPEFLTYFNYEAQQDKSGLPNDRFSAERPEGSISTLTIQRTEQRDSAMYRCASSQDRNTGELFFGEGSRLTVL.

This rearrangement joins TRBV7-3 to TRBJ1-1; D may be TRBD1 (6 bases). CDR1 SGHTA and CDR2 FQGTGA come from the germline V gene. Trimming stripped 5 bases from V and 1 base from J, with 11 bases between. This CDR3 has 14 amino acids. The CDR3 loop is CASSLSGANTEAFF. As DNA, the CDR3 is TGTGCCAGCAGCCTCTCAGGGGCGAACACTGAAGCTTTCTTT.

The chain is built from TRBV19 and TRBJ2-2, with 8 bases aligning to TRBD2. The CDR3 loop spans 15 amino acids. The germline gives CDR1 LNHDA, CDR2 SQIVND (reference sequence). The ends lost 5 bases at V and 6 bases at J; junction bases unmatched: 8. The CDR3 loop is CASSPLAGIAGELFF. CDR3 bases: TGTGCCAGTAGTCCCCTAGCGGGTATTGCCGGGGAGCTGTTTTTT.

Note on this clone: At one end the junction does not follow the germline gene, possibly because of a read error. The CDR3 DNA is TGTGCTAGCAGCCGGACAGGGGGAGGGACAGATACGCAGTATTTT. It yields the protein CASSRTGGGTDTQYF. The rearrangement joins TRBV7-7 to TRBJ2-3, with 10 bases aligning to TRBD1. The germline CDR1 and CDR2 sequences are SSHAT and FNYEAQ (reference sequence). This CDR3 is 15 amino acids long.

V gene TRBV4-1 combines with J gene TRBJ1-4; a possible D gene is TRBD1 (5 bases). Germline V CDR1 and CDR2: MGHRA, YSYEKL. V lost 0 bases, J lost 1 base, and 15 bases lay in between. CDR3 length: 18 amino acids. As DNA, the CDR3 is TGCGCCAGCAGCCAAGAGCCCGGGGGGGGAGGAACTAATGAAAAACTGTTTTTT. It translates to CASSQEPGGGGTNEKLFF.

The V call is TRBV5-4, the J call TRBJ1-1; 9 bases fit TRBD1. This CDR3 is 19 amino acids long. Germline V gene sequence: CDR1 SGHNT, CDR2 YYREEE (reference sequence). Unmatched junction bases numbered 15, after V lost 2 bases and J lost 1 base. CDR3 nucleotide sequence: TGTGCCAGCAGCTTCGACAACCTCCGGGACAGGGAAGGGAACACTGAAGCTTTCTTT. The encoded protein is CASSFDNLRDREGNTEAFF. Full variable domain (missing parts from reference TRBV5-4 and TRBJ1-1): ETGVTQSPTHLIKTRGQQVTLRCSSQSGHNTVSWYQQALGQGPQFIFQYYREEENGRGNFPPRFSGLQFPNYSSELNVNALELDDSALYLCASSFDNLRDREGNTEAFFGQGTRLTVV.

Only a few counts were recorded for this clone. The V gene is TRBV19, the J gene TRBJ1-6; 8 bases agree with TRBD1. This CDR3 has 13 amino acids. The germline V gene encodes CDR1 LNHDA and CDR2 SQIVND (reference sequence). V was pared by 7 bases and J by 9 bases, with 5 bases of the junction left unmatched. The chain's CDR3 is CASMDRVVSPLHF. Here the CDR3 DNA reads TGTGCCAGTATGGACAGGGTAGTTTCACCCCTCCACTTT.

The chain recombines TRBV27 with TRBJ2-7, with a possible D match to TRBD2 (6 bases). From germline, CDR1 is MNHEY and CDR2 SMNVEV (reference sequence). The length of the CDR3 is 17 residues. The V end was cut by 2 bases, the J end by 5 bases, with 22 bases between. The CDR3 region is CASSLASSGGMGDEQYF. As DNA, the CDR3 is TGTGCCAGCAGTTTAGCGTCGTCCGGCGGGATGGGAGACGAGCAGTACTTC.

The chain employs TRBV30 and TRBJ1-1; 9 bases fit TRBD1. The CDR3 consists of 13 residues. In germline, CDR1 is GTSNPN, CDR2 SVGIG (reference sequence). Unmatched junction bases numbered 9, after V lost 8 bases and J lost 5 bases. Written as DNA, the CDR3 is TGTGCCGGCATACAGGGGGCTGGGACTGAAGCTTTCTTT. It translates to CAGIQGAGTEAFF.

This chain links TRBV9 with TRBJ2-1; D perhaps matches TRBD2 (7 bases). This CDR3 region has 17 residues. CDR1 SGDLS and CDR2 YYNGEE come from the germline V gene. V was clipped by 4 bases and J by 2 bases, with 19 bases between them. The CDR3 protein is CASSPLGGGRTYNEQFF. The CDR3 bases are TGTGCCAGCAGCCCGCTGGGAGGGGGGCGAACCTACAATGAGCAGTTCTTC.

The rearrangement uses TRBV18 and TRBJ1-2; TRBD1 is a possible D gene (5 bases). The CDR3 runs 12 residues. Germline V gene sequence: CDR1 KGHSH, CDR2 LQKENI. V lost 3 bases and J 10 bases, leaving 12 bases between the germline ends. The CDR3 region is CASSPSRGDYTF. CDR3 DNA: TGTGCCAGCTCACCGTCGCGGGGGGACTACACCTTC.

The CDR3 loop is CASSVLSGGLGTDTQYF. The CDR3 DNA is TGTGCCAGCAGCGTCCTATCAGGGGGCCTTGGCACAGATACGCAGTATTTT. The chain combines TRBV9 with TRBJ2-3; TRBD1 matches at 8 bases. CDR3 size: 17 residues. CDR1 is SGDLS, CDR2 YYNGEE, per germline. Unmatched junction bases numbered 9, after V lost 2 bases and J lost 1 base.

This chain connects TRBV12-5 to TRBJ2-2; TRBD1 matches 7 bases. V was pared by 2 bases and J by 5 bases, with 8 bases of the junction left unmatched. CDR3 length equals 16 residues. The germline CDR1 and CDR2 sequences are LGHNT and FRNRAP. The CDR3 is CASGLRDRGATGELFF. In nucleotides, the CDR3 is TGTGCTAGTGGTTTGAGGGACAGAGGTGCAACCGGGGAGCTGTTTTTT.

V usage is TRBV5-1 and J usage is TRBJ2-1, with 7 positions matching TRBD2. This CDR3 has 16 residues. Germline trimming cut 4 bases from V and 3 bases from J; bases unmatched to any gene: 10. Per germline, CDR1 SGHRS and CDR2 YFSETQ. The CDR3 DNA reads TGCGCCAGCAGCCGGGGCGGGGGAAATCTCTACAATGAGCAGTTCTTC. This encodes CASSRGGGNLYNEQFF.

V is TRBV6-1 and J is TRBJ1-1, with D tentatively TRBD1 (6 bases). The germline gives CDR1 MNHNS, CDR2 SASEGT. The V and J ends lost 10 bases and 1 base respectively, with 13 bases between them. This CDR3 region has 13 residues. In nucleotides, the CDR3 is TGTGCCAACACCAGGACAGCGAACACTGAAGCTTTCTTT. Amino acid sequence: CANTRTANTEAFF.

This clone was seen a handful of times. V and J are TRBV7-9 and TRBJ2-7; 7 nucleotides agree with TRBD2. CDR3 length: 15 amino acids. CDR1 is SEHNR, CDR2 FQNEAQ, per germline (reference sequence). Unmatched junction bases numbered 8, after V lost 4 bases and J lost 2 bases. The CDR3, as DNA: TGTGCCAGCAGCTCCGTGGGGGGGATGGCCTACGAGCAGTACTTC. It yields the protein CASSSVGGMAYEQYF.

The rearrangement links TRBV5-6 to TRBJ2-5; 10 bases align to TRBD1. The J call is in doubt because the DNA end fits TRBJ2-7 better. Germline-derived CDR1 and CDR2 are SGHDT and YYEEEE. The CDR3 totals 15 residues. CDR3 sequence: CASRLPGQGNYEQYF. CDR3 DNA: TGTGCCAGCAGACTTCCGGGACAGGGGAACTACGAGCAGTACTTC.

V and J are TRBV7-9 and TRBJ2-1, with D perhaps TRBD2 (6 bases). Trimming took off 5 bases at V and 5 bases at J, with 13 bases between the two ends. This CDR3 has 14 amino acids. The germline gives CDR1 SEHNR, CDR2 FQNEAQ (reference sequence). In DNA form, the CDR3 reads TGTGCCAGCAGCATATTCGGGACTCACAATGAGCAGTTCTTC. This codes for CASSIFGTHNEQFF.